This T cell receptor (beta chain) was recorded in a study of blood T cell repertoires in COVID-19. For the study at large: Sites in the United States, Italy and Spain provided acute and convalescent COVID-19 samples.

Authors' analysis steps: Estimated nucleated cell counts came from reference gene primer amplification. The data were produced by immunoSEQ multiplex PCR, yet TCRdb's version contains in-frame clones alone and is incomplete. V and J calls plus clone size are reproduced from that table; the DNA served to infer D and trimming. The profile shows about 470,000 clones, about 85% of them singletons. Trimming removed 3 bases from V and 7 bases from J, with 4 bases in between. The CDR3 totals 11 residues. Germline values: CDR1 SGDLS, CDR2 YYNGEE. This clonotype originated in a woman aged 18 to 35 who had recovered from COVID-19. The sequenced sample was PBMCs or T cells enriched from blood (not recorded which). This rearrangement joins TRBV9 to TRBJ1-4; D ambiguous. CDR3 in DNA: TGTGCCAGCAGCGGAGGTGAAAAACTGTTTTTT. It encodes CASSGGEKLFF. The full variable domain, in which reference TRBV9 and TRBJ1-4 provide the parts outside the CDR3, is DSGVTQTPKHLITATGQRVTLRCSPRSGDLSVYWYQQSLDQGLQFLIQYYNGEERAKGNILERFSAQQFPDLHSELNLSSLELGDSALYFCASSGGEKLFFGSGTQLSVL.